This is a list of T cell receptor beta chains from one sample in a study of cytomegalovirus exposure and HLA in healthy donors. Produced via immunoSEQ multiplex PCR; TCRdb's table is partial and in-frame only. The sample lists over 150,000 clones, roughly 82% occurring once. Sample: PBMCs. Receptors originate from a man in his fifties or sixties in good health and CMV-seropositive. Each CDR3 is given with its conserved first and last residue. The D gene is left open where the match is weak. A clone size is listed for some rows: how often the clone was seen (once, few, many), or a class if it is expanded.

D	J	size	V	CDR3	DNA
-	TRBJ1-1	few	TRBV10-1	CASSEGPDMNTEAFF	TGCGCCAGCAGTGAGGGTCCAGACATGAACACTGAAGCTTTCTTT
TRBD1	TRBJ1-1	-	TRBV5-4	CAIRTQGANTEAFF	TGTGCCATCCGAACGCAGGGGGCCAACACTGAAGCTTTCTTT
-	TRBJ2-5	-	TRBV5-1	CASRRGGEQETQYF	TGCGCCAGCAGAAGAGGGGGGGAACAAGAGACCCAGTACTTC
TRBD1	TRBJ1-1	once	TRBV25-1	CANLTGTGQTEAFF	TGTGCCAACTTAACCGGGACAGGGCAAACTGAAGCTTTCTTT
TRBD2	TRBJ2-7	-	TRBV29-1	CSVGTSGSEQYF	TGCAGCGTTGGGACTAGCGGTTCCGAGCAGTACTTC
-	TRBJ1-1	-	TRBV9	CASSVAGNTEAFF	TGTGCCAGCAGCGTAGCGGGGAACACTGAAGCTTTCTTT
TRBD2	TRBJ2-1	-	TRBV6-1	CASRWTSGGGNEQFF	TGTGCCAGCAGGTGGACTAGCGGGGGGGGAAATGAGCAGTTCTTC
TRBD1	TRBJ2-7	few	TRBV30	CAWGQGLPYEQYF	TGTGCCTGGGGACAGGGCCTGCCCTACGAGCAGTACTTC
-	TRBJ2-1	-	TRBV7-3	CASSQSRDNEQFF	TGTGCCAGCAGCCAGAGCAGGGACAATGAGCAGTTCTTC
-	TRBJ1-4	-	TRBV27	CATSGSSTDEKLFF	TGTGCCACCTCCGGGAGTTCTACTGATGAAAAACTGTTTTTT
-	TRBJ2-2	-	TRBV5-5	CASSELRDSYTGELFF	TGTGCCAGCAGCGAGCTACGGGACTCTTACACCGGGGAGCTGTTTTTT
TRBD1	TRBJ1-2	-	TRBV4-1	CASSQGGTEDGYTF	TGCGCCAGCAGCCAAGGTGGGACAGAGGATGGCTACACCTTC
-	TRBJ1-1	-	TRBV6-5	CASSLNRDKNTEAFF	TGTGCCAGCAGCCTGAACAGGGACAAGAACACTGAAGCTTTCTTT
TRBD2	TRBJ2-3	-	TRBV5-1	CASSLQTSRTDTQYF	TGCGCCAGCAGCCTCCAGACTAGCCGCACAGATACGCAGTATTTT
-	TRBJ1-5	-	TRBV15	CATSGGTPGQPQHF	TGTGCCACCAGCGGCGGGACCCCAGGTCAGCCCCAGCATTTT
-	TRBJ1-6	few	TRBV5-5	CASSQDAANSPLHF	TGCGCCAGCAGCCAAGATGCAGCGAATTCACCCCTCCACTTT
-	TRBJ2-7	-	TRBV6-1	CASISGTPSSYEQYF	TGTGCCAGCATTTCCGGGACACCCAGCTCCTACGAGCAGTACTTC
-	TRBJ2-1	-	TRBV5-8	CASGSGPLIDEQFF	TGTGCCAGCGGTAGCGGTCCTCTCATCGATGAGCAGTTCTTC
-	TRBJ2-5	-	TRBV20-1	CSARDRETQYF	TGCAGTGCTAGAGATCGGGAGACCCAGTACTTC
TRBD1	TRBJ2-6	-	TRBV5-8	CASSAGQGSSEANVLTF	TGTGCCAGCAGCGCAGGACAGGGTAGCTCTGAGGCCAACGTCCTGACTTTC
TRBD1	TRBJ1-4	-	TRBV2	CASRLQGLNEKLFF	TGTGCCAGCAGGTTACAGGGGCTTAATGAAAAACTGTTTTTT
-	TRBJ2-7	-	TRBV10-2	CASSLTGDYEQYF	TGCGCCAGCAGTCTCACGGGAGACTACGAGCAGTACTTC
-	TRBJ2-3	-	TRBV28	CASSLGGADTQYF	TGTGCCAGCAGTTTAGGGGGCGCAGATACGCAGTATTTT
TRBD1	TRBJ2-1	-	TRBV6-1	CASRRTLTGTDEQFF	TGTGCCAGCAGACGGACTTTGACAGGGACCGATGAGCAGTTCTTC
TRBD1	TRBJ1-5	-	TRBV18	CASSPTGLGNQPQHF	TGTGCCAGCTCACCGACAGGGTTAGGCAATCAGCCCCAGCATTTT
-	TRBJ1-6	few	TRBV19	CASSIQMNNSPLHF	TGTGCCAGTAGTATTCAGATGAATAATTCACCCCTCCACTTT
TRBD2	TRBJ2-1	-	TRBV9	CASSVGGRFVYEQFF	TGTGCCAGCAGCGTCGGCGGGAGGTTCGTTTATGAGCAGTTCTTC
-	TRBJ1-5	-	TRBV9	CASSVVDQPQHF	TGTGCCAGCAGCGTAGTAGATCAGCCCCAGCATTTT
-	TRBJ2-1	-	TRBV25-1	CASSDAGWGYNEQFF	TGTGCCAGCAGTGACGCGGGGTGGGGATACAATGAGCAGTTCTTC
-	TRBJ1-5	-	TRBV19	CASSIDSGEGQPQHF	TGTGCCAGTAGTATAGACTCCGGAGAGGGTCAGCCCCAGCATTTT
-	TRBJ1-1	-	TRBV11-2	CASSLAGTSGNTEAFF	TGTGCCAGCAGCTTAGCCGGGACATCGGGCAACACTGAAGCTTTCTTT
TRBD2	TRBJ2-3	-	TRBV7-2	CASSPKLAGKDTQYF	TGTGCCAGCAGCCCTAAACTAGCGGGGAAAGATACGCAGTATTTT
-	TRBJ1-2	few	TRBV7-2	CASSLMQGGVNGYTF	TGTGCCAGCAGCTTAATGCAGGGAGGGGTAAATGGCTACACCTTC
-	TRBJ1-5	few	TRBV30	CAWSVDEYQPQHF	TGTGCCTGGAGTGTAGATGAGTATCAGCCCCAGCATTTT
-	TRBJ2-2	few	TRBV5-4	CASSFAGSGELFF	TGTGCCAGCAGCTTTGCAGGCTCCGGGGAGCTGTTTTTT
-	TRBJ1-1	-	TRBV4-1	CASSLAPGMNTEAFF	TGCGCCAGCAGCCTCGCCCCGGGTATGAACACTGAAGCTTTCTTT
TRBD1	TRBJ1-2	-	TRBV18	CASSPKGGDYYGYTF	TGTGCCAGCTCACCAAAAGGGGGCGACTACTATGGCTACACCTTC
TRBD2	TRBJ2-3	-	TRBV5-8	CASSPIGGAVTDTQYF	TGTGCCAGCAGCCCGATCGGGGGGGCGGTTACAGATACGCAGTATTTT
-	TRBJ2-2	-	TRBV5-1	CASSFLQGGVGELFF	TGCGCCAGCAGCTTTTTACAGGGCGGTGTCGGGGAGCTGTTTTTT
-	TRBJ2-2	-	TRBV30	CAWSFNSGPGELFF	TGTGCCTGGAGTTTTAACTCTGGGCCCGGGGAGCTGTTTTTT
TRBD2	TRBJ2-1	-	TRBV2	CASSAASGEDNEQFF	TGTGCCAGCAGTGCAGCTAGCGGGGAAGACAATGAGCAGTTCTTC
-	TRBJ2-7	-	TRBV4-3	CASSQVVRGEQYF	TGCGCCAGCAGCCAAGTGGTTCGAGGGGAGCAGTACTTC
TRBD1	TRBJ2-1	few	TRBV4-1	CASSPDRGSYNEQFF	TGCGCCAGCAGCCCCGACAGGGGGTCCTACAATGAGCAGTTCTTC
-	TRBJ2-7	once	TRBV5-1	CASSLGQAVYEQYF	TGCGCCAGCAGCTTGGGACAGGCAGTTTACGAGCAGTACTTC